This T cell receptor beta chain appears in the sequencing data of a study of blood T cell repertoires in COVID-19. Whole-study context: In each case, the material was cDNA or gDNA derived from T cells, B-cell-depleted T cells, or PBMCs.

Under the authors' procedure: Nucleated cell counts were estimated from reference gene primer amplification. Measured with immunoSEQ multiplex PCR; TCRdb has only the in-frame clones, and not every one. D and trimming were read from the DNA, whereas the V and J calls and clone size are those reported in that table. There are about 130,000 clones in the sample; about 88% occur only once, and about 3.5% lies in the top ten. This clone was found once. CDR1 MGHRA and CDR2 YSYEKL come from the germline V gene. Trimming removed 3 bases from V and 1 base from J, with 15 bases in between. The CDR3 has 16 amino acids.

Sequencing was performed on peripheral blood. This chain links TRBV4-1 with TRBJ1-1; weak D call: TRBD1 (6 bases). The clonotype originates from a man in his forties or fifties with active COVID-19. CDR3 region: CASSQGAGTPNTEAFF. The CDR3 coding sequence is TGCGCCAGCAGCCAGGGGGCCGGGACACCGAACACTGAAGCTTTCTTT.